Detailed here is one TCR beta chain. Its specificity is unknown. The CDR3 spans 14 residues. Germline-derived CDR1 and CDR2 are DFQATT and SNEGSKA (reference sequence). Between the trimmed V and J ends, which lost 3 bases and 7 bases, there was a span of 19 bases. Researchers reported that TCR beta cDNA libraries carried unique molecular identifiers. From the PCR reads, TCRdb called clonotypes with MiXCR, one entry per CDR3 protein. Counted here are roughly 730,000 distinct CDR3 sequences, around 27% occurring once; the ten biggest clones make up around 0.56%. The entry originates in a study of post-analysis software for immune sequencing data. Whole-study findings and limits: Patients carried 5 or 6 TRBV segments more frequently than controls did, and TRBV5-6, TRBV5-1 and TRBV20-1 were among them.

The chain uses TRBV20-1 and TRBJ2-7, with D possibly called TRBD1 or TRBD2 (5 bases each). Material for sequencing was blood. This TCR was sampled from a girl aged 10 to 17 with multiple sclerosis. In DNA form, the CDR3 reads TGCAGTGCTAGTTCTGGGACCGTTCCGGGGGAGCAGTACTTC. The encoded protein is CSASSGTVPGEQYF.